This T cell receptor beta chain was observed in a study of monozygotic twins with inflammatory bowel disease. The length of the CDR3 is 18 residues. Germline CDR1 reads MRHNA; CDR2 reads SNTAGT. TCRdb re-called the 5' RACE reads; one entry per CDR3 protein, DNA not given. Here the sample table reports about 350,000 distinct CDR3 sequences. The sequence was obtained from a human donor with ulcerative colitis or Crohn's disease, or a healthy co-twin of an affected twin (not recorded which). The rearrangement joins TRBV6-4 to TRBJ2-2. Sequenced material: blood. The chain's CDR3 is CASSDSISEKENTGELFF.